This TCR beta chain was observed in a study of radiation and T cells in renal cell carcinoma. Findings and caveats of the study: Without pretreatment biopsies, baseline tumor clonotype presence was undetermined. From baseline, blood top tumor clonotypes peaked at 2 weeks post-radiation.

Data came from immunoSEQ multiplex PCR; TCRdb stores just in-frame clones and leaves some out. The sample includes 25,000 to 40,000 clones, around 85% of them seen just once. Time point defined: blood 4 weeks post-SBRT, at nephrectomy. Treatment: 15 Gy SBRT to primary tumor, nephrectomy 4 weeks later. Nephrectomy followed 15 Gy stereotactic body radiation by 4 weeks. Blood was sampled at baseline, 2 weeks and 4 weeks after SBRT. With respect to this clone: Its antigen is as yet unknown. Other DNA variants within this sample encode the same CDR3.

Germline CDR1 is SGHTA and CDR2 is FQGNSA. This CDR3 contains 11 residues. V dropped 2 bases and J dropped 2 bases, with 0 bases sitting between them. The origin of this receptor is a man aged 55 to 70 with renal cell carcinoma. Here the sequenced sample was blood, taken from a patient whose treatment included radiotherapy and nephrectomy. The chain combines TRBV7-2 with TRBJ2-5; D gene uncertain. CDR3 in DNA: TGTGCCAGCAGCTTACAAGAGACCCAGTACTTC. As protein: CASSLQETQYF.